A single count supports the clone carrying this TCR beta chain. J gave up 4 bases and V 4 bases, and 8 bases lay outside the gene matches. The CDR3 consists of 15 residues. The germline V gene encodes CDR1 SQVTM and CDR2 ANQGSEA. The source of the sample is a study of shared clonotypes between healthy human individuals. It was across several immunoSEQ plates that each subset's genomic DNA was evenly split. Original processing methods: Quality scores were absent from the junction-only immunoSEQ sequences, so filtering differed. Some clones are missing from TCRdb's copy, which holds only in-frame ones; the method was immunoSEQ multiplex PCR. V, J and clone size reflect that table, while D and trimming were determined from the DNA. Found here are fewer than 650,000 clones, roughly 79% of them singletons; the top ten hold about 12%.

The sequenced sample consisted of PBMCs. This sequence was found in a woman aged 40 to 50 in good health. Some clones in this sample may be carry-over from other donors' samples. The chain couples TRBV29-1 to TRBJ2-3, with TRBD2 identical over 10 bases. CDR3 nucleotide sequence: TGCAGCGTTGTTTCTAGCGGGAGTAGGGCAGATACGCAGTATTTT. Translating it yields CSVVSSGSRADTQYF.